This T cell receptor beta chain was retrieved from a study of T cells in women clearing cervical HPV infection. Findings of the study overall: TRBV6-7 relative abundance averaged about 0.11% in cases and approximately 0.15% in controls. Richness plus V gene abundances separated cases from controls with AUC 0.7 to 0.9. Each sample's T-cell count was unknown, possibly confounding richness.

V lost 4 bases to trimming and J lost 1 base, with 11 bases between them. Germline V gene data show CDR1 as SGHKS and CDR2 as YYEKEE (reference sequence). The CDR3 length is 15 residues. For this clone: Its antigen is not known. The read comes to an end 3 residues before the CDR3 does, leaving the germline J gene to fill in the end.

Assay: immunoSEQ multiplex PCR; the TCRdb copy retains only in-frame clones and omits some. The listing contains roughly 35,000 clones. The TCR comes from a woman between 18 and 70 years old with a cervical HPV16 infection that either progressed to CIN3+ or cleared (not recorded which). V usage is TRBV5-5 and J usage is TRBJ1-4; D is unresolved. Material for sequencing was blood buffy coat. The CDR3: CASSLNGGTNEKLFF. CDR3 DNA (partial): TGTGCCAGCAGCCTTAACGGCGGAACTAATGAAAAA.